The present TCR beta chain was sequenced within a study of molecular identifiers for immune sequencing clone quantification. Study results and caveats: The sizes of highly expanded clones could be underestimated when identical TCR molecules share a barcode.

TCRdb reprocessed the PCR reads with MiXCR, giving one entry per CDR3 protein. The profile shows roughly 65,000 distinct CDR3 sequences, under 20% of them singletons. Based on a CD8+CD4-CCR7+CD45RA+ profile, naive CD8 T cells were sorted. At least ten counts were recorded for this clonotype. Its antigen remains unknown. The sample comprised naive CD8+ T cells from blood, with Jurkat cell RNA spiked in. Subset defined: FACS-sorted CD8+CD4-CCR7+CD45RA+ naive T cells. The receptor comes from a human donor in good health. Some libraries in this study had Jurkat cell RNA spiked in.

The CDR3 DNA follows: TGCAGCGTTGCTGAGTCCAACACCGGGGAGCTGTTTTTT. Residues: CSVAESNTGELFF. V is TRBV29-1 and J is TRBJ2-2, with D hard to call. The CDR3 is made up of 13 amino acids. V lost 4 bases and J lost 2, with 8 bases in between. Germline lookup yields CDR1 SQVTM and CDR2 ANQGSEA.